This T cell receptor beta chain came from a study of shared clonotypes between healthy human individuals (dated by TCRdb to about 2020). General notes on the study: The cohort comprised two women and a few men aged 18 to 49 years. To estimate repertoire size and how much clonotypes are shared between individuals, the study performed deep sequencing of blood TCR repertoires from 4 to 6 healthy adults. Different laboratories and diverse techniques were used to prepare libraries and sequence TCR repertoires, to increase sequencing depth and limit assay-specific biases. For each donor, three plates each were used for CD4 naive and CD4 memory, two plates were used for CD8 naive, and one plate was used for CD8 memory. Each donor's leukapheresis produced roughly between roughly 0.85 and 9 billion PBMCs.

TCR CDR3 regions were amplified from genomic DNA by multiplex PCR using the deep immunoSEQ assay. For each cell subset, the extracted genomic DNA was distributed evenly across all wells of several immunoSEQ 96-well plates, and each plate served as one replicate. For sorted subsets, approximately 200 ng of genomic DNA, equivalent to roughly 30,000 T cell genomes, went into each replicate PCR. Purified libraries were measured with a Qubit 3.0 fluorometer, size-checked on a Bioanalyzer 2100, and measured again with the KAPA Library Quantification kit. Every immunoSEQ 96-well plate was sequenced on a separate single-read 150-cycle Illumina NextSeq 550 flow cell. Turning to the authors' computational methods: Because the immunoSEQ output included only junctional sequences and no quality scores, the filtering could not be the same as the filtering used for full-length reads. To assign V/J genes and CDR3, sequences were annotated using PyIR, a Python wrapper for IgBLAST v1.9, with IMGT germline references. Reads were removed for weak V/J assignments (E-value above 1e-6), missing CDR3, stop codons, out-of-frame junctions, or ambiguous translated residues. V3J clonotypes were defined as sequences sharing the same inferred V gene, J gene, and CDR3 amino acid sequence. Percentage overlap between repertoires was computed as shared unique clonotypes divided by the size of the smaller repertoire. Three approaches were used to assess repertoire richness: RTK rarefaction, the Chao1 estimator, and Recon v2.1 estimates of unobserved clonotypes. Generation probabilities were computed with OLGA for all TCRbeta clonotypes obtained by the gDNA method from a few donors. TCRdb retrieved this table from immuneACCESS and kept in-frame rearrangements only. Not all clones are present; in checked studies, unresolved V genes account for under half, and no reason is known for the remainder. That table is the source of V, J and clone size, and D and trimming were worked out from the DNA. This sample comprises some 1.5 million clones, around 97% of them detected only once. The ten biggest clones cover 0.95% to 1.5% of the sample.

Results and caveats for the whole study, not just this receptor: Pairwise subsampling led to the expectation that sequencing depth would affect the degree of clonotype sharing among donors. The small number of donors limited the genetic and exposure-history diversity represented. Across a handful of donors, roughly 5% of naive CD4, around 3.3% of naive CD8, approximately 2.5% of memory CD4, and 0.4% to 0.45% of memory CD8 clonotypes were shared. Compared with non-shared clonotypes, the clonotypes found in all four sorted-subset donors had higher generation probabilities. Sampling was restricted to blood, and TCR repertoires in tissue are likely to differ from TCR repertoires in blood. Larger estimated clonotype richness was generally found for naive subsets than for memory subsets. Rarefaction of sorted-subset datasets indicated incomplete sequencing despite the large sequencing depth.

The CDR3 spans 13 residues, from the cysteine through the phenylalanine. Only the CDR3 part of the read is kept: 39 bases, read in frame from the first base. The germline V gene yields SGHRS for CDR1 and YFSETQ for CDR2. The V and J ends are trimmed by 0 bases and 8 bases, leaving 9 bases between them. Concerning this clone: The clone's antigen remains unknown. Per-base qualities were not stored, and no clone one base away is much larger.

Donors were healthy HIV-negative adults with no recently reported acute infections or vaccinations. Every donor was a Caucasian adult living in Nashville, Tennessee, USA. CD4+ T cells were enriched through magnetic negative selection, after which naive cells were positively selected on CD45RA and the remaining negative fraction served as the memory subset. Blood was collected by leukapheresis, and PBMCs were isolated by Ficoll-Histopaque density gradient centrifugation and then cryopreserved in liquid nitrogen vapor phase. Analytical flow cytometry was used to check the purity and quantity of each magnetically sorted T cell population. Genomic DNA was isolated from each sorted fraction and quantified by UV absorbance on a Nanodrop 2000c.

The chain links TRBV5-1 with TRBJ2-1; the D gene is perhaps TRBD1 or TRBD2, each of them matching over 6 bases. Sequencing was performed on naive CD4+ T cells sorted from blood. Explained via the paper, the cell subset or site label denotes: CD45RA+ positively selected. This clonotype was obtained from a man in his thirties or forties in good health. The sequenced DNA: TGCGCCAGCAGCTTGGCAGGGGAGGATGAGCAGTTCTTC. The encoded protein is CASSLAGEDEQFF. The CDR3, completed at both ends by the reference TRBV5-1 and TRBJ2-1 genes, gives the full variable domain KAGVTQTPRYLIKTRGQQVTLSCSPISGHRSVSWYQQTPGQGLQFLFEYFSETQRNKGNFPGRFSGRQFSNSRSEMNVSTLELGDSALYLCASSLAGEDEQFFGPGTRLTVL.